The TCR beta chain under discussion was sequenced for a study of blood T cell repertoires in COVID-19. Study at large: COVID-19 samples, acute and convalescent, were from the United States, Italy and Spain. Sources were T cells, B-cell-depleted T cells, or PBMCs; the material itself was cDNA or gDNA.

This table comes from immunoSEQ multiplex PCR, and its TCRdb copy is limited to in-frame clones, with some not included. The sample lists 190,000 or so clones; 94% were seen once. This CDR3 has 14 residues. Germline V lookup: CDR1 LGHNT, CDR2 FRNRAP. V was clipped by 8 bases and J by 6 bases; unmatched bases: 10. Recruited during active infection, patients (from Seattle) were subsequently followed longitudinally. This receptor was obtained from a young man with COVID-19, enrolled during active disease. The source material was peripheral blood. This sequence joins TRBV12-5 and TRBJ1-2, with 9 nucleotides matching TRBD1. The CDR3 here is CASRRDRVLHGYTF. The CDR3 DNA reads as TGTGCTAGTCGCCGGGACAGGGTCCTCCATGGCTACACCTTC.